The 10 T cell receptor beta chains presented below share a single source sample, sequenced in a study of regulatory T cells in long-lasting Graves disease. The time point was: newly diagnosed GD, antithyroid drugs for less than 3 months. Extracted RNA from PBMCs served as the source of the TCR library. CDR3 regions were amplified by Arm-PCR using iRepertoire HTBI primers to build TCR beta libraries. MiXCR, applied by TCRdb to the multiplex PCR reads, yields one record per CDR3 protein. The top ten hold 12% of the sample, which has approximately 470,000 distinct CDR3 sequences, 15% to 20% seen once. These data are also associated with another study on T cells in Graves' hyperthyroidism and ophthalmopathy.

The starting material was peripheral blood mononuclear cells (PBMCs), obtained at new diagnosis, from a patient treated with antithyroid drugs. These receptors were obtained from a man aged 40-49 years with Graves disease.

This clonotype has ten or more counts. The chain carries TRBV27 and TRBJ2-7, with TRBD2 identical over 7 bases. The CDR3 has 14 residues. J was trimmed by 3 bases and V by 2 bases; bases with no gene match: 4. Germline-derived CDR1 and CDR2 are MNHEY and SMNVEV (reference sequence). CDR3 DNA: TGTGCCAGCAGTTTACGGCGCGGGAGCTACGAGCAGTACTTC. Protein product: CASSLRRGSYEQYF.

This clonotype was counted ten times or more. This chain connects TRBV6-1 to TRBJ2-1; tentatively, D is TRBD2 (5 bases). The CDR3 length is 15 residues. Germline V gene data show CDR1 as MNHNS and CDR2 as SASEGT. The V gene lost 6 bases and the J gene lost 0 bases, with 12 bases spanning the gap. CDR3 residues: CASSRGDRSYNEQFF. The CDR3 region has the DNA TGTGCCAGCAGCCGGGGAGACCGCTCCTACAATGAGCAGTTCTTC.

In this sample, this clonotype turned up many times. This chain uses TRBV27 with TRBJ2-3, with D possibly matching TRBD1 (6 bases). The CDR3 contains 15 residues. The V end lost 2 bases, the J end lost 2 bases, and 11 bases lay between the germline ends. The germline V gene encodes CDR1 MNHEY and CDR2 SMNVEV (reference sequence). CDR3: CASSLAGVITDTQYF. The DNA for the CDR3 is TGTGCCAGCAGTTTAGCAGGGGTAATCACAGATACGCAGTATTTT.

The chain recombines TRBV13 with TRBJ2-1, with D maybe TRBD1 (6 bases). The V gene's germline CDR1 is PRHDT and CDR2 FYEKMQ (reference sequence). The CDR3 covers 14 residues. V was trimmed by 5 bases and J by 6 bases, leaving 14 bases between them. The CDR3 nucleotides read TGTGCCAGCAGCGTAGTGGGGGCCTTCAATGAGCAGTTCTTC. Protein sequence: CASSVVGAFNEQFF. The entire variable domain, with the rest obtained from reference TRBV13 and TRBJ2-1, is as follows: AAGVIQSPRHLIKEKRETATLKCYPIPRHDTVYWYQQGPGQDPQFLISFYEKMQSDKGSIPDRFSAQQFSDYHSELNMSSLELGDSALYFCASSVVGAFNEQFFGPGTRLTVL.

This chain connects TRBV30 to TRBJ2-7, with TRBD1 matching over 10 bases. With V trimmed by 1 base and J by 1 base, 4 bases remained unmatched. Germline loops: CDR1 GTSNPN, CDR2 SVGIG (reference sequence). This CDR3 spans 15 amino acids. CDR3 DNA: TGTGCCTGGAGTGGGGGACAGGGGAGTTCCTACGAGCAGTACTTC. Its protein is CAWSGGQGSSYEQYF. The full variable domain, with the rest looked up from reference TRBV30 and TRBJ2-7, is SQTIHQWPATLVQPVGSPLSLECTVEGTSNPNLYWYRQAAGRGLQLLFYSVGIGQISSEVPQNLSASRPQDRQFILSSKKLLLSDSGFYLCAWSGGQGSSYEQYFGPGTRLTVT.

This clonotype was recorded at least ten times. The rearrangement uses TRBV9 and TRBJ2-3, with TRBD2 matching over 8 bases. The CDR3 is 16 residues long. V dropped 3 bases and J dropped 0; count of bases not matched to a gene: 6. CDR1 is SGDLS, CDR2 YYNGEE, per germline. The CDR3 region is CASSDFPSGSTDTQYF. CDR3 DNA sequence: TGTGCCAGCAGCGATTTTCCTAGCGGGAGCACAGATACGCAGTATTTT.

About this clonotype: A single base separates this from a much larger clone, so it may be a read error. This sequence joins TRBV28 and TRBJ2-7; D uncertain. CDR1 is MDHEN and CDR2 is SYDVKM in the germline V gene. CDR3 length: 14 residues. The CDR3: CASSLSGFAYGQYF. Here the CDR3 DNA reads TGTGCCAGCAGTTTGTCGGGCTTCGCCTACGGGCAGTACTTC. Drawing the rest from reference TRBV28 and TRBJ2-7, the complete variable domain is DVKVTQSSRYLVKRTGEKVFLECVQDMDHENMFWYRQDPGLGLRLIYFSYDVKMKEKGDIPEGYSVSREKKERFSLILESASTNQTSMYLCASSLSGFAYGQYFGPGTRLTVT.

Worth noting for this clonotype: One base away lies a much larger clone, so this may be a sequencing read error. This chain connects TRBV30 to TRBJ2-7; D might be TRBD2 (7 bases). Germline values: CDR1 GTSNPN, CDR2 SVGIG (reference sequence). V was cut by 8 bases and J by 1 base, with 18 bases left in between. The CDR3 contains 14 residues. The CDR3 here is CARPSGGGSYEQYF. The CDR3 DNA reads as TGTGCCCGCCCTAGCGGAGGGGGATCCTACGAGCAGTACTTC.

This chain joins TRBV10-1 and TRBJ2-5; either TRBD1 or TRBD2 may fit D (5 bases each). The CDR3 has 15 residues. Germline V lookup: CDR1 WNHNN, CDR2 SYGVQD (reference sequence). The V and J ends lost 6 bases and 3 bases respectively, with 17 bases between them. CDR3 nucleotide sequence: TGCGCCAGCAGCCCCGGGACCCGACAGAAAGAGACCCAGTACTTC. Amino acid sequence: CASSPGTRQKETQYF.

The sample holds a few counts of this clonotype. The chain recombines TRBV12-3 or TRBV12-4 with TRBJ1-1; D unresolved. Trimming cost V 2 bases and J 2 bases, with 6 bases left between them. The CDR3 totals 13 residues. The CDR3 protein is CASSLQQNTEAFF. The CDR3 nucleotides are TGTGCCAGCAGTTTACAGCAAAACACTGAAGCTTTCTTT.